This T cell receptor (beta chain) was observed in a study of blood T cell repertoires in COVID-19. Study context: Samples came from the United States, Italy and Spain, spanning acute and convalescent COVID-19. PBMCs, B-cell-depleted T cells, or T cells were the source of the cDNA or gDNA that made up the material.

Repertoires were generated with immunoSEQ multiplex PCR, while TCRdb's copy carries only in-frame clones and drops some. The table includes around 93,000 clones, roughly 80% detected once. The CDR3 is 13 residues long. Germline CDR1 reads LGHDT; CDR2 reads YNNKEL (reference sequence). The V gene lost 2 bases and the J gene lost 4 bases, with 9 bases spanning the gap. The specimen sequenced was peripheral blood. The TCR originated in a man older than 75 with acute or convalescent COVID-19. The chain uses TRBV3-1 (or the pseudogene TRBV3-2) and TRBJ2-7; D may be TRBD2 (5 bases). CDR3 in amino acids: CASSQLAGYEQYF. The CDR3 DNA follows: TGTGCCAGCAGCCAACTAGCCGGGTACGAGCAGTACTTC.